This T cell receptor beta chain stems from a study of blood T cell repertoires in COVID-19. Between the trimmed V and J ends, which lost 7 bases and 3 bases, there was a span of 22 bases. This CDR3 spans 16 amino acids. CDR1 is SNHLY and CDR2 is FYNNEI in the germline V gene. The assay was immunoSEQ multiplex PCR, and TCRdb's table has in-frame clones only and misses some. The sample contains roughly 180,000 clones, around nine tenths of which appear only once. This chain connects TRBV2 to TRBJ2-7, with a possible D match to TRBD2 (7 bases). Sequencing was performed on peripheral blood. The TCR was taken from a man between 65 and 85 years old with active or convalescent COVID-19. CDR3 DNA: TGTGCCAGCATTGGGGAGGGATACGGGACATTCTACGAGCAGTACTTC. This sequence encodes CASIGEGYGTFYEQYF.